A selection of T cell receptor beta chains follows, all from one sample in a study of OX40 agonist ivuxolimab in advanced cancers. Only in-frame clones appear in the TCRdb table, and some are missing; sequencing was by immunoSEQ multiplex PCR. The data show tens of thousands of clones, with more than 75% seen just once and roughly a sixth held by the top ten. The material sequenced was CD4+ or CD8+ T cells sorted from blood, taken in a trial of the OX40 agonist ivuxolimab. These receptors originate from an adult with an advanced solid tumor such as melanoma, head and neck, liver or kidney cancer. The CDR3 runs from the conserved cysteine through the conserved F or W. The D gene is left open where the match is weak. Clone size is not always given. Where it is, it says once, few, many or a class for expanded clones.

d_call | j_call | clone_size | v_call | cdr3_length | cdr3_nt | cdr3_aa
- | TRBJ2-1 | once | TRBV13 | 14 | TGTGCCAGCAGCTTAAGATCCCCCACTAATGAGCAGTTCTTC | CASSLRSPTNEQFF
- | TRBJ2-2 | - | TRBV5-1 | 16 | TGCGCCAGCAGCTTACAGGGTAGACCGAACACCGGGGAGCTGTTTTTT | CASSLQGRPNTGELFF
- | TRBJ2-7 | - | TRBV6-1 | 13 | TGTGCCAGCAGTGATATCACGGAATACGAGCAGTACTTC | CASSDITEYEQYF
- | TRBJ2-7 | - | TRBV28 | 15 | TGTGCCAGCAGTTCCGGTCAGCTTTCTTCCTACGAGCAGTACTTC | CASSSGQLSSYEQYF
TRBD1 | TRBJ2-2 | few | TRBV4-1 | 19 | TGCGCCAGCAGCCGAACCCACCTCCAGGGGGCGACTAACACCGGGGAGCTGTTTTTT | CASSRTHLQGATNTGELFF
- | TRBJ2-7 | - | TRBV28 | 13 | TGTGCCAGCAGTTCCCCTGCACCATACGAGCAGTACTTC | CASSSPAPYEQYF
TRBD1 | TRBJ1-1 | - | TRBV5-1 | 15 | TGCGCCAGCAGTTTGTTCGGACAGGCCAACACTGAAGCTTTCTTT | CASSLFGQANTEAFF
- | TRBJ2-6 | once | TRBV4-2 | 15 | TGTGCCAGCAGCTGGGACTCCTCTGGGGCCAACGTCCTGACTTTC | CASSWDSSGANVLTF
- | TRBJ2-5 | once | TRBV21-1 | 17 | TGTGCCAGCAGCACCCCTTCAGTGGAAAGAAACCAAGAGACCCAGTACTTC | CASSTPSVERNQETQYF
TRBD1 | TRBJ1-6 | - | TRBV27 | 16 | TGTGCCAGCAGTTTTCAAGGACAGGGTTATAATTCACCCCTCCACTTT | CASSFQGQGYNSPLHF
- | TRBJ1-5 | - | TRBV19 | 14 | TGTGCCAGTAGTGGAAGGGACCGGCTTCAGCCCCAGCATTTT | CASSGRDRLQPQHF
- | TRBJ1-5 | - | TRBV4-1 | 13 | TGCGCCAGCAGCCATGGGGGAAATCAGCCCCAGCATTTT | CASSHGGNQPQHF
TRBD2 | TRBJ2-7 | - | TRBV5-6 | 14 | TGTGCCAGCAGCTGGGGGGGGACCTCCTACGAGCAGTACTTC | CASSWGGTSYEQYF
- | TRBJ2-2 | once | TRBV7-7 | 15 | TGTGCTAGCAGCCCCGCCCCCGAAAACACCGGGGAGCTGTTTTTT | CASSPAPENTGELFF
- | TRBJ2-3 | - | TRBV6-4 | 13 | TGTGCCAGCAGTAAACAGGGTTCAGATACGCAGTATTTT | CASSKQGSDTQYF
TRBD1 | TRBJ1-5 | - | TRBV4-1 | 17 | TGCGCCAGCAGCCAAGATACAGGGGAGGGCAGGCGTCAGCCCCAGCATTTT | CASSQDTGEGRRQPQHF
TRBD1 | TRBJ1-2 | - | TRBV7-9 | 12 | TGTGCCAGCAGCCAAACAGGGGATGGCTACACCTTC | CASSQTGDGYTF
- | TRBJ2-7 | once | TRBV18 | 17 | TGTGCCAGCTCACGTGCAGGGTTTGGACCGTCCTCCTACGAGCAGTACTTC | CASSRAGFGPSSYEQYF
- | TRBJ2-5 | - | TRBV4-1 | 13 | TGCGCCAGCAGCCAAGCACAACAAGAGACCCAGTACTTC | CASSQAQQETQYF
TRBD2 | TRBJ2-7 | - | TRBV7-6 | 13 | TGTGCCAGCAGCTCGGGACTAACATACGAGCAGTACTTC | CASSSGLTYEQYF
- | TRBJ2-7 | - | TRBV18 | 12 | TGTGCCAGCTCACCCCGGGACTACGAGCAGTACTTC | CASSPRDYEQYF
TRBD2 | TRBJ2-7 | - | TRBV7-9 | 13 | TGTGCCAGCAGCGGCCGACTAGCGGGAGAATCCTACTTC | CASSGRLAGESYF
- | TRBJ2-5 | - | TRBV9 | 15 | TGTGCCAGCAGCGTAGCGTTCCGGAGGGACGAGACCCAGTACTTC | CASSVAFRRDETQYF